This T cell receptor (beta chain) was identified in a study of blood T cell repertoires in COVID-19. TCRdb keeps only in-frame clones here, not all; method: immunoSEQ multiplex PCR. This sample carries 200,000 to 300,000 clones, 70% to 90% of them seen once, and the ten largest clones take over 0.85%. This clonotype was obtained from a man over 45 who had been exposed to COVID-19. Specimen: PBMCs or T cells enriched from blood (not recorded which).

Here the CDR3 DNA reads TGTGCAAGTCGCGTTTCAGTGCATGGGGAGATGCGGCAGCCCCAGCATTTT. Protein sequence: CASRVSVHGEMRQPQHF. This chain connects TRBV12-2 to TRBJ1-5. TRBV12-2 is flagged as a pseudogene. CDR3 size: 17 residues.